This TCR beta chain comes out of a study of monozygotic twins with cystic fibrosis (dated by TCRdb to about 2021). Regarding the research as a whole: Barcoded libraries were prepared with approximately 15 PCR cycles from three micrograms of fragmented DNA. Data for three of the twin pairs had previously been reported in another context. Twins were ranked among 1,060 cohort participants for weight-for-height and FEVPerc (FEV1 disease centile) at the day of blood sampling. Ten female and six male twin pairs, aged about 2.0 to 40 years (median roughly 9.5 years) and mostly children and adolescents, were included in the cohort. To assess genetic influence on V and J gene usage, the study compared TCR beta repertoires within and across 16 monozygotic twin pairs with cystic fibrosis.

Worth noting for this clone: No antigen is known for it. No base quality information exists; no much larger clone differs at one position.

Following the manufacturer's instructions, the researchers used the immunoSEQ immune profiling system to amplify TCR beta CDR3 regions via multiplex PCR. An Illumina NextSeq system was used to carry out the sequencing. The paper's processing steps were these. The immunoSEQ Analyzer platform handled processing of the sequence data, and clonality was calculated by taking the square root of Simpson's index of productive rearrangements. Similarity in V and J usage was quantified by Jensen-Shannon distance, and CDR3 generation probabilities were calculated with OLGA. The researchers looked up shared CDR3 sequences in the immuneACCESS database (August 2020) and in VDJdb (December 2020). Entries here come from immuneACCESS through TCRdb and include only in-frame sequences with V and J called. Some clones fail to appear in such tables; in the studies checked, an unresolved V gene covers under half of the shortfall, and the cause of the remainder is unknown. Clone size and the V and J calls come from that table; the DNA yielded D and trimming. Present in this sample are over 9,500 clones, over 95% of which were seen just once. The top ten clonotypes cover 0.83% of the sample.

The twin pairs came from the European Cystic Fibrosis Twin and Sibling Study Cohort, a cohort that recruited patients from some 150 CF clinics across 14 European countries. Zygosity and CFTR genotype were confirmed in-house, and zygosity was tested by multiplex PCR of nine short tandem repeat loci. Peripheral blood was taken from each twin, and clinical parameters were recorded on the day of blood sampling. Genomic DNA was isolated from peripheral blood cells with phenol/chloroform and kept in TE buffer at 4 degrees C. Results the study describes overall, beyond this receptor: Only a small cohort was studied, and no association of shared CDR3 numbers with age, concordance or disease severity was found. V gene usage was most similar to the co-twin for 13 of 16 pairs, and J usage for 8 of 16 pairs, suggesting genetic constraints. Simpson clonality was found to be generally low (median approximately 0.0096), suggesting a naive-dominated repertoire, although higher clonality was observed in the most severely affected patients. Sharing of nucleotide-identical clonotypes was significantly greater within monozygotic CF twin pairs than between unrelated CF individuals (P = 0.000026, Mann-Whitney).

The germline V gene supplies CDR1 MGHRA and CDR2 YSYEKL. Here V drops 5 bases and J drops 6 bases, and the junction holds 5 bases not matched to any gene. From the cysteine up to the phenylalanine, the CDR3 has a length of 14 residues. Left in the record is the CDR3 DNA by itself, 42 bases read in frame from the first base. The sequenced sample was blood. Rearrangement joined TRBV4-1 to TRBJ1-2; a stretch of 11 junction bases matches TRBD1. The receptor was isolated from a boy younger than 18 with cystic fibrosis. The CDR3 sequence is CASSYGQGADGYTF. In nucleotide form, the sequence is TGCGCCAGCAGCTACGGACAGGGGGCGGATGGCTACACCTTC.